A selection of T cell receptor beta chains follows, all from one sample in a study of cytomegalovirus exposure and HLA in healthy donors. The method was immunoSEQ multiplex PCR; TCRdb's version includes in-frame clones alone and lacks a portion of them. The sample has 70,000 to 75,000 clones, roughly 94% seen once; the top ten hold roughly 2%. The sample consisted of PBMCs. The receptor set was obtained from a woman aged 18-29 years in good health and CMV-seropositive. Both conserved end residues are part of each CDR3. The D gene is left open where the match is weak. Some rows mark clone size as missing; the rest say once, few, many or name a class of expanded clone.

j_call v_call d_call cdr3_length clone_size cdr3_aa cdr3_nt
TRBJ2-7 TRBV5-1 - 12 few CASRSGEEGRYF TGCGCCAGCAGGTCCGGGGAGGAAGGCCGGTACTTC
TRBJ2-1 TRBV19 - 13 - CASSISMKNEQFF TGTGCCAGTAGTATCTCTATGAAAAATGAGCAGTTCTTC
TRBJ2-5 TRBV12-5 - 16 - CASGWAGARPGETQYF TGTGCTAGTGGTTGGGCGGGGGCCAGGCCTGGGGAGACCCAGTACTTC
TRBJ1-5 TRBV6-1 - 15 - CASSEASLSNQPQHF TGTGCCAGCAGTGAAGCGTCCCTTAGCAATCAGCCCCAGCATTTT
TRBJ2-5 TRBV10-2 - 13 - CASSAALAETQYF TGCGCCAGCAGTGCGGCGCTAGCAGAGACCCAGTACTTC
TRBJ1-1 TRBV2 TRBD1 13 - CASRQGPNTEAFF TGTGCCAGCCGACAGGGGCCGAACACTGAAGCTTTCTTT
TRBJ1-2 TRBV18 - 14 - CASSPMHRDDGYTF TGTGCCAGCTCACCAATGCACAGGGACGATGGCTACACCTTC
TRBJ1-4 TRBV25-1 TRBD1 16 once CASSDRLRTGSEKLFF TGTGCCAGCAGTGATCGGCTTAGGACAGGCTCTGAAAAACTGTTTTTT
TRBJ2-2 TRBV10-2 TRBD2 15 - CASRGTSGSLGELFF TGCGCCAGCAGAGGGACTAGCGGGAGTCTCGGGGAGCTGTTTTTT
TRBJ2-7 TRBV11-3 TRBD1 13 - CASSLRTGYEQYF TGTGCCAGCAGCCTTCGGACAGGCTACGAGCAGTACTTC
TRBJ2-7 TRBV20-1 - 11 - CSARDNYEQYF TGCAGTGCTAGAGACAACTACGAGCAGTACTTC
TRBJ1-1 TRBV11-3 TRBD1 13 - CATLGQGNTEAFF TGTGCCACCCTGGGACAGGGGAACACTGAAGCTTTCTTT
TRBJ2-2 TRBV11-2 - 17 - CASSWGSWRDLTGELFF TGTGCCAGCAGCTGGGGTAGCTGGCGGGATCTCACCGGGGAGCTGTTTTTT
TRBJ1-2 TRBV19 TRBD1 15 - CASSKPAGGLYGYTF TGTGCCAGTAGTAAACCCGCAGGGGGGCTCTATGGCTACACCTTC
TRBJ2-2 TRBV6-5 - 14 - CASRWGPNTGELFF TGTGCCAGCAGATGGGGGCCCAACACCGGGGAGCTGTTTTTT
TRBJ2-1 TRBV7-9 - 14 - CASSIRQVLNEQFF TGTGCCAGCAGCATAAGACAGGTGCTCAATGAGCAGTTCTTC
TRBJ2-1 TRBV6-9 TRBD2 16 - CASSYTTSGDYNEQFF TGTGCCAGCAGTTATACGACTAGCGGGGACTACAATGAGCAGTTCTTC
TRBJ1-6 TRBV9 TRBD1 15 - CASSTLGTGNSPLHF TGTGCCAGCAGCACCCTGGGGACAGGAAATTCACCCCTCCACTTT
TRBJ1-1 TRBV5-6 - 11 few CASSQGTEAFF TGTGCCAGCAGCCAGGGCACTGAAGCTTTCTTT
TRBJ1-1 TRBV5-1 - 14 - CASSLYGVNTEAFF TGCGCCAGCAGCTTGTACGGAGTGAACACTGAAGCTTTCTTT
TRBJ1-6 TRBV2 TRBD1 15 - CASSGRTGGDSPLHF TGTGCCAGCAGTGGCCGGACAGGGGGCGATTCACCCCTCCACTTT
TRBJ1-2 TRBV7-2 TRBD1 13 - CASSRTGGEGYTF TGTGCCAGCAGTCGTACAGGGGGCGAGGGCTACACCTTC
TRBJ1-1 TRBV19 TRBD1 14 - CASSISGGWTEAFF TGTGCCAGTAGTATATCAGGGGGATGGACTGAAGCTTTCTTT
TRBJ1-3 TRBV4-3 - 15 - CASSQALFSGNTIYF TGCGCCAGCAGCCAAGCATTGTTCTCTGGAAACACCATATATTTT
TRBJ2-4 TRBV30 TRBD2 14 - CAWGSGSGKNIQYF TGTGCCTGGGGTAGCGGGAGTGGGAAAAACATTCAGTACTTC
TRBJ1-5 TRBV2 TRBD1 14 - CASSPGQGVQPQHF TGTGCCAGCAGCCCCGGACAGGGAGTTCAGCCCCAGCATTTT
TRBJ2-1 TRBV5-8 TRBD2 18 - CASSLGFHSGGDYNEQFF TGTGCCAGCAGCTTGGGGTTCCATAGCGGGGGGGACTACAATGAGCAGTTCTTC
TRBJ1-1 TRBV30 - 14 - CAWTKDSLNTEAFF TGTGCCTGGACCAAGGACAGCCTGAACACTGAAGCTTTCTTT
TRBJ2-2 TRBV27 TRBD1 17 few CASSEMGRGRVTGELFF TGTGCCAGCAGTGAAATGGGAAGGGGGCGAGTCACCGGGGAGCTGTTTTTT
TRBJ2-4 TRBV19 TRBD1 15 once CASSIGGTGIAIQYF TGTGCCAGTAGTATAGGAGGGACAGGGATCGCCATTCAGTACTTC
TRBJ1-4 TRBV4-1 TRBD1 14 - CASSQTGANEKLFF TGCGCCAGCAGCCAAACAGGGGCTAATGAAAAACTGTTTTTT
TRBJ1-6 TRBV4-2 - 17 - CASSQVTATPYNSPLHF TGTGCCAGCAGCCAAGTGACAGCTACCCCTTATAATTCACCCCTCCACTTT
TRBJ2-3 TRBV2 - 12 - CASSLETDTQYF TGTGCCAGCAGTCTAGAGACAGATACGCAGTATTTT
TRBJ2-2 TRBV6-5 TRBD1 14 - CASRPGTGDGELFF TGTGCCAGCCGTCCCGGGACAGGGGACGGGGAGCTGTTTTTT
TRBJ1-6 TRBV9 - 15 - CASSPRGEGNSPLHF TGTGCCAGCAGCCCCCGGGGGGAGGGAAATTCACCCCTCCACTTT
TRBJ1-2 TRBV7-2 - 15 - CASSPFVQGEDGYTF TGTGCCAGCAGCCCCTTCGTGCAGGGCGAGGATGGCTACACCTTC
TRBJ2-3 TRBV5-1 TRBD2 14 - CASSSGTSVNTQYF TGCGCCAGCAGCTCTGGGACTAGCGTGAATACGCAGTATTTT
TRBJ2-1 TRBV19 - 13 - CASSPTRGNEQFF TGTGCCAGTAGTCCGACTCGGGGGAATGAGCAGTTCTTC
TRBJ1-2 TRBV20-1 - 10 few CSAEQGGYTF TGCAGTGCTGAGCAGGGCGGCTACACCTTC
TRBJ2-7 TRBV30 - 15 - CAWNPGRGPSYEQYF TGTGCCTGGAACCCCGGGCGGGGACCCTCCTACGAGCAGTACTTC
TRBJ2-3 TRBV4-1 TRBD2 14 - CASSRLAGADTQYF TGCGCCAGCAGCCGACTAGCGGGGGCTGATACGCAGTATTTT
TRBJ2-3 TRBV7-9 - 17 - CASSLAGAAGATDTQYF TGTGCCAGCAGCTTAGCGGGGGCCGCAGGGGCCACAGATACGCAGTATTTT
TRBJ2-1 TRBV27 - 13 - CASSPGSYNEQFF TGTGCCAGCAGTCCGGGCTCCTACAATGAGCAGTTCTTC
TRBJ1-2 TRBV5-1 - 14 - CASSFRDRNYGYTF TGCGCCAGCAGCTTCCGGGATCGTAACTATGGCTACACCTTC
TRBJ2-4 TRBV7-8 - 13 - CASSLEQKNIQYF TGTGCCAGCAGCTTAGAACAGAAAAACATTCAGTACTTC
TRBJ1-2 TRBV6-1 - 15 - CASSELAKGGYGYTF TGTGCCAGCAGTGAGCTGGCGAAGGGGGGGTATGGCTACACCTTC
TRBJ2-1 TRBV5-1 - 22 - CASSLPTKVSGPEGSSYNEQFF TGCGCCAGCAGCTTACCCACGAAGGTTAGCGGCCCGGAGGGCAGCTCCTACAATGAGCAGTTCTTC
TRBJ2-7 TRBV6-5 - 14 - CASSYQAPSYEQYF TGTGCCAGCAGTTATCAAGCGCCCTCCTACGAGCAGTACTTC
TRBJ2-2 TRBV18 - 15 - CASSPQGANTGELFF TGTGCCAGCTCACCACAGGGGGCGAACACCGGGGAGCTGTTTTTT
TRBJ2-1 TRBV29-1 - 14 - CSVEPWASGLEQFF TGCAGCGTTGAGCCTTGGGCCTCAGGTTTAGAGCAGTTCTTC
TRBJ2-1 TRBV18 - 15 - CASSPLAGGGNEQFF TGTGCCAGCTCACCTCTCGCCGGGGGAGGCAATGAGCAGTTCTTC
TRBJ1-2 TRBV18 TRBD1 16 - CASSPIGGDRGVGYTF TGTGCCAGCTCACCAATTGGAGGGGACAGGGGAGTTGGCTACACCTTC
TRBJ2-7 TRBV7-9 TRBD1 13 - CASTPTGDYEQYF TGTGCCAGCACTCCTACAGGGGACTACGAGCAGTACTTC
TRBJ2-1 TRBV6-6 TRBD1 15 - CASSHRDRGENEQFF TGTGCCAGCAGTCACCGGGACAGGGGAGAGAATGAGCAGTTCTTC
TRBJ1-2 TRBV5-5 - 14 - CASSLYRINYGYTF TGTGCCAGCAGCTTGTACAGGATTAACTATGGCTACACCTTC
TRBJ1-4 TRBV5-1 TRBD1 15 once CASSLGDSSNEKLFF TGCGCCAGCAGCTTGGGGGACAGTTCTAATGAAAAACTGTTTTTT
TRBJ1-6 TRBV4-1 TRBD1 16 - CASSQDPPGGGSPLHF TGCGCCAGCAGCCAAGATCCCCCAGGGGGTGGTTCACCCCTCCACTTT
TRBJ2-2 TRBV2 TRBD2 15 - CASTRTGLAPGELFF TGTGCCAGCACCCGGACCGGACTAGCTCCCGGGGAGCTGTTTTTT
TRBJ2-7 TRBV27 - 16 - CASSLRRFPGQYEQYF TGTGCCAGCAGTTTGCGTCGTTTCCCAGGACAGTACGAGCAGTACTTC
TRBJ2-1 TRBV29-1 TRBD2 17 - CSVEGLAGGPEYNEQFF TGCAGCGTTGAAGGACTAGCGGGAGGGCCGGAATACAATGAGCAGTTCTTC